These T cell receptor beta chains were read from a single sample in a study of cytomegalovirus exposure and HLA in healthy donors. The repertoire was sequenced with immunoSEQ multiplex PCR; TCRdb's copy has only in-frame clones and lacks some. The sample carries around 160,000 clones, about three quarters recorded once. The source material was PBMCs. The receptors originated from a man between 35 and 55 years old in good health and CMV-seropositive. CDR3s leave out the opening cysteine and the closing phenylalanine or tryptophan. Clone size is stated in some rows and not others, as once, few, many or a class when expanded.

V	size	J	CDR3
TRBV23-1	-	TRBJ2-7	ASLGPTLPYEQY
TRBV5-1	-	TRBJ2-1	ASSSTSGLYNEQF
TRBV10-3	-	TRBJ2-1	AISAHGDSSYNEQF
TRBV5-4	-	TRBJ1-2	ASSSPTGKNYGYT
TRBV27	-	TRBJ1-6	ASSSQTGGASSPLH
TRBV11-1	-	TRBJ2-1	ASSLAGVEQF
TRBV6-5	-	TRBJ2-7	ASMDSSHYEQY
TRBV6-6	-	TRBJ2-2	ASTYGGSGELF
TRBV12-5	-	TRBJ1-4	ASGLARQGGEKLF
TRBV19	few	TRBJ1-5	ATRRGNGVNLNQPQH
TRBV7-2	-	TRBJ1-2	ASSLGHYGYT
TRBV10-3	-	TRBJ2-7	AISDRQGRYEQY
TRBV11-2	-	TRBJ1-2	ASRGAANYGYT
TRBV7-2	-	TRBJ2-3	ASSLRLAGADTQY
TRBV2	-	TRBJ1-1	ASLVDSEAF
TRBV10-3	few	TRBJ1-2	AISELEGANYGYT
TRBV18	few	TRBJ2-7	ASSSGGEQY
TRBV15	-	TRBJ1-4	ATSRDRGATNEKLF
TRBV18	-	TRBJ1-3	ASSRSRDRENTIY
TRBV6-4	few	TRBJ2-1	ASGSSGSSYNEQF
TRBV15	-	TRBJ2-3	ATSRAGLGNTQY
TRBV27	-	TRBJ2-6	ASSLAGSGANVLT
TRBV7-9	-	TRBJ2-3	SSSQVDTQY
TRBV4-1	-	TRBJ2-7	ASSQDPSGFEQY
TRBV7-6	once	TRBJ1-1	ASSLGEGKATEAF
TRBV28	-	TRBJ2-3	ASSLYSSYTDTQY
TRBV29-1	-	TRBJ2-7	SAAGTTHTYEQY
TRBV10-3	-	TRBJ1-4	AISESAGVIEKLF
TRBV11-2	once	TRBJ2-1	ASSPGSLNEQF
TRBV27	-	TRBJ2-1	ASSPGTTSYNEQF
TRBV5-6	-	TRBJ1-1	ASSLDTKANTEAF
TRBV30	-	TRBJ2-7	AWARGGAYEQY
TRBV9	few	TRBJ2-7	ASSVGGTPYEQY
TRBV6-1	-	TRBJ2-7	ASSEQTYEQY
TRBV5-6	-	TRBJ2-3	ASSFLEPSGLRGTDTQY
TRBV15	-	TRBJ1-4	ATSSGARPERVF
TRBV7-3	-	TRBJ1-1	ASSLGPTGGEAF